Given below is one T cell receptor (beta chain) in context. No antigen is known for it. No base quality values were provided; no much bigger clone lies one nucleotide off. The sample originates from a study of patients and donors after allogeneic stem cell transplantation (dated by TCRdb to the early 2020s). Receptor libraries were prepared by RT-PCR. Sequencer: NextSeq 550. TCRdb's own reprocessing of the public reads used fastp at Q25 and MiXCR and kept productive beta chains. Entries are consolidated by CDR3 protein sequence, retaining the most common genes and DNA. Within this sample are approximately 150,000 distinct CDR3 sequences, with 25% to 35% of them counted one time only. The ten largest clones add up to less than 3.5% of the sample. The CDR1 and CDR2 encoded by the germline V gene are SGHVS and FQNEAQ. From cysteine to phenylalanine, the CDR3 is 19 amino acids long. Solely the CDR3 DNA is kept, with 57 bases framed from the first base. Germline trimming: 6 bases from V, 0 bases from J; junction bases outside gene matches: 16.

The TCR originated in a human donor who was either an allogeneic HSCT recipient or a stem cell or donor lymphocyte infusion donor (not recorded which). It is not recorded whose cells these are; they may come from a transplant donor. This receptor chain uses TRBV7-8 and TRBJ2-4, and TRBD2 aligns with 8 junction nucleotides. The specimen was blood, either unsorted or a sorted T cell fraction (not recorded which). The base sequence is TGTGCCAGCAGTCCCAATAACTTGCAAGCGGGAGTAGCCAAAAACATTCAGTACTTC. It encodes CASSPNNLQAGVAKNIQYF. Here the CDR3 is joined to the reference TRBV7-8 and TRBJ2-4 genes, and the full variable domain is: GAGVSQSPRYKVAKRGQDVALRCDPISGHVSLFWYQQALGQGPEFLTYFQNEAQLDKSGLPSDRFFAERPEGSVSTLKIQRTQQEDSAVYLCASSPNNLQAGVAKNIQYFGAGTRLSVL.